The 25 T cell receptor beta chains below come from one sample, sequenced in a study of CD8+ T cells in alopecia areata (dated by TCRdb to the late 2010s). The library was prepared using the immunoSEQ multiplex PCR assay. For TCR sequencing, RNA was extracted from every sample and reverse transcribed into cDNA to serve as template. TCRdb mirrors the immuneACCESS table, restricted to in-frame sequences. Some clones are absent from its copies; in checked studies, under half trace to an unresolved V gene, and the reason for the others is unknown. In all, the sample holds a few hundred thousand clones, and roughly 56% of those were seen once. Clones ranked in the top ten supply 1.5% to 2% of the sample. The intended sense of this specimen's time point label: about 4 weeks on oral tofacitinib. What this sample's treatment or condition label stands for: oral pan-JAK inhibitor, 5-10 mg twice daily. The material was CD4+ T cells sorted from blood, obtained at week 4, from a patient treated with tofacitinib. Receptor source: a human donor with alopecia areata.

The chain uses TRBV11-2 and TRBJ2-5; TRBD2 agrees at 13 bases. CDR3 length: 14 amino acids. Germline assignment: CDR1 SGHAT and CDR2 FQNNGV. Germline trimming cut 7 bases from V and 5 bases from J; bases unmatched to any gene: 4. The CDR3 nucleotides read TGTGCCAGCAAACTAGCGGGGGGGCGTGAGACCCAGTACTTC. Its protein is CASKLAGGRETQYF.

The V and J genes are TRBV6-5 and TRBJ2-7, with TRBD1 matching 10 bases. The CDR3 consists of 14 residues. CDR1 and CDR2 (germline): MNHEY, SVGAGI. With V trimmed by 6 bases and J by 0 bases, 2 bases remained unmatched. CDR3 coding DNA: TGTGCCAGCAGAAGGACAGGGGGCTCCTACGAGCAGTACTTC. Residues: CASRRTGGSYEQYF.

This chain uses TRBV7-6 with TRBJ1-6, with 7 bases identical to TRBD1. CDR1 and CDR2 from the germline V gene are SGHVS and FNYEAQ. V shed 3 bases, J shed 9 bases, and the junction held 14 bases outside the gene matches. The CDR3 is 17 amino acids. CDR3 in amino acids: CASSFRQGFTEGSPLHF. The DNA for the CDR3 is TGTGCCAGCAGCTTTCGACAGGGATTCACGGAGGGTTCACCCCTCCACTTT.

The chain has TRBV7-6 and TRBJ2-7, with D perhaps assigned TRBD1 or TRBD2 (5 bases each). This CDR3 region has 16 residues. V shed 4 bases and J shed 6 bases, with 22 bases lying between them. Germline V gene lookup returns CDR1 SGHVS and CDR2 FNYEAQ. CDR3: CASSSLLGELGLEQYF. The CDR3 nucleotides read TGTGCCAGCAGCTCCCTTTTGGGGGAGCTGGGGCTCGAGCAGTACTTC.

This chain links TRBV5-6 with TRBJ1-1; D ambiguous. V lost 7 bases and J 0 bases, leaving 13 bases between the germline ends. The CDR3 is made up of 14 amino acids. The germline V gene encodes CDR1 SGHDT and CDR2 YYEEEE. CDR3 in amino acids: CASGMGSMNTEAFF. CDR3 nucleotides: TGTGCCAGCGGTATGGGGAGTATGAACACTGAAGCTTTCTTT.

The V call is TRBV19, the J call TRBJ2-5, with 9 nucleotides matching TRBD1. The CDR3 contains 15 residues. V gave up 7 bases and J gave up 4 bases; unmatched junction bases: 10. CDR1 and CDR2 (germline): LNHDA, SQIVND (reference sequence). CDR3 nucleotide sequence: TGTGCCAGTACCCCGAGCGGACAGGGGACAGAGACCCAGTACTTC. Its protein is CASTPSGQGTETQYF.

This chain connects TRBV6-6 to TRBJ1-2; D is uncertain. This CDR3 contains 14 residues. Germline lookup yields CDR1 MNHNY and CDR2 SVGAGI (reference sequence). The germline V and J ends were trimmed by 7 bases and 2 bases, with 14 bases remaining between them. The CDR3 DNA reads as TGTGCCAGCACCCAGGCGGACGTCAACTATGGCTACACCTTC. Protein: CASTQADVNYGYTF.

The chain employs TRBV4-2 and TRBJ2-5; 9 nucleotides match TRBD1. The CDR3 spans 15 residues. The germline gives CDR1 LGHNA, CDR2 YNFKEQ. V shed 4 bases and J 4 bases; nucleotides not matched to a gene: 7. The CDR3 bases are TGTGCCAGCAGCCCTGGGACAGGGCAGGGAGAGACCCAGTACTTC. It encodes CASSPGTGQGETQYF.

This clone was picked up many times. V gene TRBV5-1 combines with J gene TRBJ1-1; possible D gene TRBD1, 5 bases. CDR1 SGHRS and CDR2 YFSETQ come from the germline V gene. The CDR3 is 13 amino acids. V gave up 3 bases and J gave up 0 bases, with 6 bases separating them. The CDR3 DNA reads TGCGCCAGCAGCTGGGACGTGAACACTGAAGCTTTCTTT. Translated: CASSWDVNTEAFF.

This chain uses TRBV15 with TRBJ2-3; weak D call: TRBD2 (5 bases). V lost 4 bases, J lost 5 bases, and 10 bases lay in between. Germline V gene data show CDR1 as LNHNV and CDR2 as YYDKDF (reference sequence). The length of the CDR3 is 13 residues. The CDR3 protein is CATSIVGRDTQYF. The CDR3 bases are TGTGCCACCAGCATCGTGGGGAGAGATACGCAGTATTTT.

This chain links TRBV4-1 with TRBJ1-6; 10 nucleotides match TRBD1. CDR1 MGHRA and CDR2 YSYEKL come from the germline V gene. This CDR3 has 15 amino acids. The trim removed 2 bases at V and 7 bases at J, leaving 2 bases unmatched. The CDR3, as DNA: TGCGCCAGCAGCCAACCGACAGGGGGCAATTCACCCCTCCACTTT. Translation: CASSQPTGGNSPLHF.

CDR3 sequence: CAWSAGTAYEQYF. CDR3 DNA: TGTGCCTGGAGTGCCGGGACAGCCTACGAGCAGTACTTC. The gene calls are TRBV30 and TRBJ2-7; TRBD1 aligns across 7 bases. Germline CDR1 reads GTSNPN; CDR2 reads SVGIG (reference sequence). The ends lost 1 base at V and 2 bases at J; junction bases unmatched: 2. CDR3 length: 13 residues.

This clone was observed a handful of times. The chain joins TRBV4-2 to TRBJ1-2; possibly TRBD1 for D (5 bases). V lost 5 bases and J 0 bases, leaving 16 bases between the germline ends. This CDR3 is 16 amino acids long. Germline V gene data show CDR1 as LGHNA and CDR2 as YNFKEQ. CDR3 sequence (DNA): TGTGCCAGCAGCGCCCCAGGGATGGGTGCTAACTATGGCTACACCTTC. This encodes CASSAPGMGANYGYTF.

The chain joins TRBV6-1 to TRBJ1-5; 7 bases agree with TRBD1. There are 14 residues in the CDR3. The germline V gene has CDR1 MNHNS and CDR2 SASEGT. V lost 2 bases and J lost 4; bases outside the gene matches: 2. The CDR3 nucleotides read TGTGCCAGCAGTGAACGGGACAGTAATCAGCCCCAGCATTTT. This sequence encodes CASSERDSNQPQHF.

This clone was seen only a few times. The sample holds other DNA sequences that translate to the same CDR3. The V and J genes are TRBV11-2 and TRBJ2-3; no reliable D call. Trimming removed 2 bases from V and 3 bases from J, with 0 bases in between. The CDR3 is 11 amino acids. Per germline, CDR1 SGHAT and CDR2 FQNNGV. CDR3 DNA: TGTGCCAGCAGCTTAACAGATACGCAGTATTTT. Translating gives CASSLTDTQYF.

This clone has a handful of counts. This chain links TRBV29-1 with TRBJ2-7; 7 bases are a match to TRBD1. This CDR3 region has 12 residues. V was pared by 7 bases and J by 5 bases, with 8 bases of the junction left unmatched. CDR1 is SQVTM and CDR2 is ANQGSEA in the germline V gene. CDR3 sequence reads: CSAGRGSDEQYF. The CDR3 region has the DNA TGCAGCGCCGGCAGGGGGTCCGACGAGCAGTACTTC.

This chain joins TRBV30 and TRBJ1-6; D gene unclear. Trimming shortened V by 2 bases and J by 8 bases, and 13 bases separated the two germline ends. Germline-derived CDR1 and CDR2 are GTSNPN and SVGIG (reference sequence). The length of the CDR3 is 14 residues. In DNA, the CDR3 is TGTGCCTGGAGTACCAGGTTTGAAGATTCACCCCTCCACTTT. Encoded protein: CAWSTRFEDSPLHF.

This clone was detected a few times. The rearrangement joins TRBV25-1 to TRBJ2-7; 7 positions agree with TRBD1. The CDR3 runs to 17 residues. In germline, CDR1 is MGHDK, CDR2 SYGVNS. The J segment lost 3 bases and the V segment lost 0 bases, leaving 11 bases of the junction unmatched. The CDR3 coding sequence is TGTGCCAGCAGTGAATATGTCTCGGGGACAGCCAACTACGAGCAGTACTTC. Protein: CASSEYVSGTANYEQYF.

This clone was counted a few times. The V and J genes are TRBV19 and TRBJ2-1, with D possibly TRBD2 on 5 matching bases. The V end was cut by 1 base, the J end by 10 bases, with 17 bases between. Germline V gene data show CDR1 as LNHDA and CDR2 as SQIVND (reference sequence). The CDR3 extends over 15 amino acids. CDR3 loop: CASSIGPVSGGEQFF. CDR3 DNA: TGTGCCAGTAGTATAGGTCCAGTTTCTGGCGGGGAGCAGTTCTTC. The full variable domain, rest sourced from reference TRBV19 and TRBJ2-1, is DGGITQSPKYLFRKEGQNVTLSCEQNLNHDAMYWYRQDPGQGLRLIYYSQIVNDFQKGDIAEGYSVSREKKESFPLTVTSAQKNPTAFYLCASSIGPVSGGEQFFGPGTRLTVL.

There are many counts of this clone. The V and J genes are TRBV6-6 and TRBJ2-3; D perhaps matches TRBD1 (6 bases). There are 14 residues in the CDR3. Per germline, CDR1 MNHNY and CDR2 SVGAGI (reference sequence). V shed 10 bases and J shed 0 bases, with 14 bases lying between them. The CDR3 here is CATNGQSSTDTQYF. CDR3 sequence (DNA): TGTGCCACCAACGGACAGTCAAGCACAGATACGCAGTATTTT.

This chain joins TRBV15 and TRBJ2-3; TRBD2 aligns across 14 bases. This CDR3 is built from 18 residues. The V and J ends lost 2 bases and 3 bases, in that order; junction bases with no gene match: 7. The germline V gene has CDR1 LNHNV and CDR2 YYDKDF (reference sequence). Written as DNA, the CDR3 is TGTGCCACCAGCAGAACTTCCCGACTAGCGGGGGGGACAGATACGCAGTATTTT. It is translated as CATSRTSRLAGGTDTQYF.

This chain joins TRBV29-1 and TRBJ1-6; perhaps TRBD1 as D (6 bases). V lost 6 bases, J lost 7 bases, and 16 bases lay in between. The germline V gene has CDR1 SQVTM and CDR2 ANQGSEA. The CDR3 totals 14 residues. CDR3 protein: CSVGQQGTNSPLHF. CDR3 bases: TGCAGCGTGGGCCAACAGGGAACCAATTCACCCCTCCACTTT.

J is TRBJ2-7 and V is TRBV14; D gene unclear. The CDR3 is made up of 11 amino acids. The V gene's germline CDR1 is SGHDN and CDR2 FVKESK. Trimming stripped 5 bases from V and 2 bases from J, with 4 bases between. The CDR3 sequence is CASSLPYEQYF. CDR3 nucleotides: TGTGCCAGCAGCTTACCCTACGAGCAGTACTTC.

CDR3 in DNA: TGCAGCCCGAGCGGGGAAGAGACCCAGTACTTC. Translating it yields CSPSGEETQYF. V and J are TRBV20-1 and TRBJ2-5; 7 positions match TRBD2. Germline V lookup: CDR1 DFQATT, CDR2 SNEGSKA (reference sequence). CDR3 length: 11 amino acids.

This clone has only a few counts. The chain links TRBV7-9 to TRBJ1-1; the match to TRBD1 covers 7 bases. The junction had 8 bases not matched to a gene; V was cut back by 3 bases and J by 4 bases. The CDR3 totals 15 residues. In germline, CDR1 is SEHNR, CDR2 FQNEAQ (reference sequence). In DNA form, the CDR3 reads TGTGCCAGCAGCTTGTTACAGGGGTTGGGCACTGAAGCTTTCTTT. This translates into CASSLLQGLGTEAFF.